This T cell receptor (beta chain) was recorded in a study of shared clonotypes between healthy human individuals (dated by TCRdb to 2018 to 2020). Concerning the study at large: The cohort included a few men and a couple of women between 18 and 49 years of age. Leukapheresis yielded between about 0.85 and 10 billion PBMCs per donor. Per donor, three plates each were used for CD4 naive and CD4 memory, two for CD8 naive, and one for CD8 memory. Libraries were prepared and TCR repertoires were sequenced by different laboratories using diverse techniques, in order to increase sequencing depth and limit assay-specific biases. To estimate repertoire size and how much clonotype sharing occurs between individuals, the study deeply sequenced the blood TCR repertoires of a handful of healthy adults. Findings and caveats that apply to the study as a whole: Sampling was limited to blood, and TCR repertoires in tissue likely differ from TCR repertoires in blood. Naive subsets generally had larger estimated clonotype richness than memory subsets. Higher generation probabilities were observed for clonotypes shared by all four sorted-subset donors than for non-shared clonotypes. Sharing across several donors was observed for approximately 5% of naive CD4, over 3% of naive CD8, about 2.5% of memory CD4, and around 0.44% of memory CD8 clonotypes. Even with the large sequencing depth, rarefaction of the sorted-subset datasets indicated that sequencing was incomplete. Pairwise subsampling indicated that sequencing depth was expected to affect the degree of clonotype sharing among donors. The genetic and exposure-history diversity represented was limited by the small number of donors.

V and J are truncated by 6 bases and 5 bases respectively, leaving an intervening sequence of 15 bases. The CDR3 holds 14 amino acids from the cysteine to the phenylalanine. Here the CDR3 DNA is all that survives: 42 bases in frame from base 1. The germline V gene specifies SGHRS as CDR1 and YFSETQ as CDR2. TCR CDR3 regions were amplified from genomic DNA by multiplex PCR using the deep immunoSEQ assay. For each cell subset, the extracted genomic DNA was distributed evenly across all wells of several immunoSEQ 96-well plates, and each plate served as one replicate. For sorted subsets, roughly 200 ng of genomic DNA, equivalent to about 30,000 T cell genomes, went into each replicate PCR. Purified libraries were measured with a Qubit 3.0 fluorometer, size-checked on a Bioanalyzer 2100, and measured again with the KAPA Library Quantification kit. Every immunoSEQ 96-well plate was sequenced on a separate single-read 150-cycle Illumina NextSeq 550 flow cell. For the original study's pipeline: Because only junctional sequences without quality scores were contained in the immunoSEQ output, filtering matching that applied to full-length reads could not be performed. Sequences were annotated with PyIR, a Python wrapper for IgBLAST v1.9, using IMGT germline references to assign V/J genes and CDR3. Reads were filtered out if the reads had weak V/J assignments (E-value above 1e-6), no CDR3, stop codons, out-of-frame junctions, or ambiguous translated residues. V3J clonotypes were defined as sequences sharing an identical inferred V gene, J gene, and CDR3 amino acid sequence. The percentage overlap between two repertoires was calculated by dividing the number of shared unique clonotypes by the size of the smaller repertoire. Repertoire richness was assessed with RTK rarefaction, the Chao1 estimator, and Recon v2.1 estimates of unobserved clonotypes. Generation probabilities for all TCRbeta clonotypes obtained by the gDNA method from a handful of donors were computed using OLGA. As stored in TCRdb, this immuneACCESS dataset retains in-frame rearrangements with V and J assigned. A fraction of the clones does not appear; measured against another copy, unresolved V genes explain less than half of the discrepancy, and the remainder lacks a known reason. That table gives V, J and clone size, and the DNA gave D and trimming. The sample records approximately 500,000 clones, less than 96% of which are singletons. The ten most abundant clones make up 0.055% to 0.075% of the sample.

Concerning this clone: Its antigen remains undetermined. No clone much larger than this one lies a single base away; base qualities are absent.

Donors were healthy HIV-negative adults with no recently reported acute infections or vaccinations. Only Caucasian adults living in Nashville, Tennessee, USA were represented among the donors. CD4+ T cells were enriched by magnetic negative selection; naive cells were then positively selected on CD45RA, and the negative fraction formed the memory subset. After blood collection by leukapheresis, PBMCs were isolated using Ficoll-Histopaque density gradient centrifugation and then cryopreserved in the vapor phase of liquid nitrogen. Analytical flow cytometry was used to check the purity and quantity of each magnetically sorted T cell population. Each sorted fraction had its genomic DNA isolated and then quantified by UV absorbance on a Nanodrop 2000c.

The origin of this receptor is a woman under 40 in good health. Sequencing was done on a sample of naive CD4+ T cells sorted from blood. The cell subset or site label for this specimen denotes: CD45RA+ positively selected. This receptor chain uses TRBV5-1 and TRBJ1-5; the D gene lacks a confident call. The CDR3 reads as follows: CASKPGHGDQPQHF. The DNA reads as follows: TGCGCCAGCAAGCCAGGTCATGGGGATCAGCCCCAGCATTTT. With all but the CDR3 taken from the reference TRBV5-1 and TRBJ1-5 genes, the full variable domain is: KAGVTQTPRYLIKTRGQQVTLSCSPISGHRSVSWYQQTPGQGLQFLFEYFSETQRNKGNFPGRFSGRQFSNSRSEMNVSTLELGDSALYLCASKPGHGDQPQHFGDGTRLSIL.